What follows is one TCR beta chain and its context. Its recognized antigen is unknown. No base qualities exist here, and no much larger clone lies one base off it. From the germline V gene, CDR1 is SGHRS and CDR2 is YFSETQ. The CDR3 has 13 amino acids, counting the end cysteine and phenylalanine. The read is trimmed to its CDR3 DNA, 39 bases read in frame from base 1. V lost 3 bases and J lost 3 bases; the stretch between them is 10 bases long. The sample belongs to a study of siplizumab effects on memory and regulatory T cells (dated by TCRdb to the late 2010s). About the full investigation: The study examined how the anti-CD2 antibody siplizumab affects alloreactive T-cell subsets in allogeneic mixed lymphocyte reactions built from human PBMCs.

What the study reported, not specific to this receptor: The cumulative frequency of alloreactive sequences traceable to unstimulated CD4+ memory T cells was significantly reduced by siplizumab. Compared with memory T cells, unstimulated naive T cells appeared more diverse, and naive cells seemed to make a substantial contribution to the alloresponse. No functional confirmation was obtained for the suppressive function of proliferating Tregs from siplizumab cultures. In reactions with siplizumab, an average of about 75% of mappable alloreactive CD4+ clones were Treg-derived, compared with roughly 27% in control reactions. Roughly 80-95% of proliferating CD4+ or CD8+ clones could not be assigned a naive or memory phenotype. Because sequences below about 10^-5 frequency were poorly captured, only a minor fraction of alloreactive clones could be mapped to unstimulated subsets.

In addition, sequencing in three donor pairs included unstimulated CD8+ effector memory subsets alongside CD4+ naive, CD8+ naive, CD8+ TEMRA and CD4+ memory subsets. Sorted unstimulated T cells, along with proliferating T cells recovered from mixed lymphocyte reactions, underwent TCRbeta CDR3 sequencing. Fresh whole blood from around 11 HLA-typed healthy donors was used to isolate PBMCs. Library preparation employed the immunoSEQ multiplex PCR assay. Each sample had 85,000 to 100,000 TCR templates assayed by the deep sequencing platform. Genomic DNA extracted from sorted T cells was used for TCRbeta CDR3 sequencing. The study's processing was this. Clonal analysis of TCRbeta CDR3 data was done in the R programming language. Unstimulated samples were compared with post-reaction CFSE-low samples to define alloreactive CD4+ and CD8+ clones. Regulatory or non-regulatory origin of alloreactive CD4+ clones was assigned by matching sequences to the sorted unstimulated Treg and non-Treg repertoires. In TCRdb, the immuneACCESS table is reduced to in-frame sequences with V and J assigned. These tables do not hold every clone; where another copy was compared, an unresolved V gene accounts for under half, and the others remain unexplained. V, J and clone size are taken as reported in that table, and D and trimming were inferred from the DNA itself. Present in this sample are about 56,000 clones, 95% to 98% of which were seen just once. The ten largest clones take up around 1% of the sample.

The V and J segments used are TRBV5-1 and TRBJ2-7; the D assignment is uncertain and may be TRBD1 or TRBD2, with 5 bases supporting each. The specimen sequenced was naive CD8+ T cells sorted from blood. The cell subset or site label here, explained by the study, means: unstimulated naive T cells. The receptor's source is a human donor in good health. The CDR3 protein is CASSSGTDYEQYF. Read as DNA, the sequence is TGCGCCAGCAGCTCCGGGACCGACTACGAGCAGTACTTC.